These T cell receptor beta chains were read from a single sample in a study of shared clonotypes between healthy human individuals. Profiling relied on immunoSEQ multiplex PCR, and the TCRdb table lists in-frame clones only, not all of them. This sample has millions of clones, with just over 90% found just once. Material: naive CD4+ T cells sorted from blood. Source of these receptors: a man younger than 30 in good health. Each CDR3 is given with its conserved first and last residue. Each record gives: J gene, V gene, D gene, clone size, CDR3 DNA, CDR3 protein. D genes are given only for firm matches. Not every row has a clone size; where given, it reads once, few, many or a size class.

j_call: TRBJ1-6
v_call: TRBV10-3
d_call: .
clone_size: .
cdr3_nt: TGTGCCATCGGAGCCTATAATTCACCCCTCCACTTT
cdr3_aa: CAIGAYNSPLHF

j_call: TRBJ1-2
v_call: TRBV29-1
d_call: .
clone_size: .
cdr3_nt: TGCAGCGTTGAAGATCGGGGGTTTCACTATGGCTACACCTTC
cdr3_aa: CSVEDRGFHYGYTF

j_call: TRBJ1-5
v_call: TRBV6-5
d_call: .
clone_size: .
cdr3_nt: TGTGCCAGCGGACAGATTCCCAATCAGCCCCAGCATTTT
cdr3_aa: CASGQIPNQPQHF

j_call: TRBJ2-7
v_call: TRBV13
d_call: .
clone_size: once
cdr3_nt: TGTGCCAGCAGCTGGACCGGACGGGGTAGCTCCTACGAGCAGTACTTC
cdr3_aa: CASSWTGRGSSYEQYF

j_call: TRBJ1-6
v_call: TRBV5-1
d_call: .
clone_size: .
cdr3_nt: TGCGCCAGCAGCCGTGACAGGCACACCTATAATTCACCCCTCCACTTT
cdr3_aa: CASSRDRHTYNSPLHF

j_call: TRBJ2-1
v_call: TRBV6-1
d_call: .
clone_size: once
cdr3_nt: TGTGCCAGCAGCCTCCGGCGGGGAAACTACAATGAGCAGTTCTTC
cdr3_aa: CASSLRRGNYNEQFF

j_call: TRBJ2-3
v_call: TRBV5-1
d_call: .
clone_size: .
cdr3_nt: TGCGCCAGCAGCCAGGGGTTCACAGATACGCAGTATTTT
cdr3_aa: CASSQGFTDTQYF

j_call: TRBJ1-1
v_call: TRBV14
d_call: TRBD1
clone_size: .
cdr3_nt: TGTGCCAGCAGCCGTACAGGGGCCAGGCTTCGAGAAGCTTTCTTT
cdr3_aa: CASSRTGARLREAFF

j_call: TRBJ2-5
v_call: TRBV11-2
d_call: .
clone_size: once
cdr3_nt: TGTGCCAGCAGCTTAGGGGACCAAGAGACCCAGTACTTC
cdr3_aa: CASSLGDQETQYF

j_call: TRBJ1-1
v_call: TRBV2
d_call: TRBD1
clone_size: .
cdr3_nt: TGTGCCAGCAGTCAGGACAGGGGCCCCATGGGCACTGAAGCTTTCTTT
cdr3_aa: CASSQDRGPMGTEAFF

j_call: TRBJ1-1
v_call: TRBV30
d_call: .
clone_size: .
cdr3_nt: TGTGCCTGGACCGCCCTGAAAGGCACTGAAGCTTTCTTT
cdr3_aa: CAWTALKGTEAFF

j_call: TRBJ1-5
v_call: TRBV5-1
d_call: .
clone_size: .
cdr3_nt: TGCGCCAGCAGCTTGGGTGGTAACAATCAGCCCCAGCATTTT
cdr3_aa: CASSLGGNNQPQHF

j_call: TRBJ2-3
v_call: TRBV15
d_call: TRBD2
clone_size: .
cdr3_nt: TGTGCCACCAGCGGGGGACTAGCGGCTAGCACAGATACGCAGTATTTT
cdr3_aa: CATSGGLAASTDTQYF

j_call: TRBJ2-3
v_call: TRBV29-1
d_call: .
clone_size: .
cdr3_nt: TGCAGCGTTGGAGGCCTGTTGTCTAGCACAGATACGCAGTATTTT
cdr3_aa: CSVGGLLSSTDTQYF

j_call: TRBJ1-6
v_call: TRBV7-3
d_call: .
clone_size: .
cdr3_nt: TGTGCCAGCAGCCAGGGGTGGGACAAGGAACTAGTAATGGGAAGCTCACCCCTCCACTTT
cdr3_aa: CASSQGWDKELVMGSSPLHF

j_call: TRBJ2-3
v_call: TRBV10-3
d_call: .
clone_size: .
cdr3_nt: TGTGCCATCAGCCCGGGTGGCCAAACAGATACGCAGTATTTT
cdr3_aa: CAISPGGQTDTQYF

j_call: TRBJ2-2
v_call: TRBV19
d_call: TRBD2
clone_size: .
cdr3_nt: TGTGCCAGTAGTATGTTCGGACTAGCGGAGAGCACCGGGGAGCTGTTTTTT
cdr3_aa: CASSMFGLAESTGELFF

j_call: TRBJ1-5
v_call: TRBV6-1
d_call: .
clone_size: once
cdr3_nt: TGTGCCAGCAGTGAAAAAGGGGCCAATCAGCCCCAGCATTTT
cdr3_aa: CASSEKGANQPQHF

j_call: TRBJ2-7
v_call: TRBV5-6
d_call: .
clone_size: .
cdr3_nt: TGTGCCAGCAGCTCCGCCCCCATTGGAACCTACGAGCAGTACTTC
cdr3_aa: CASSSAPIGTYEQYF

j_call: TRBJ2-7
v_call: TRBV10-3
d_call: .
clone_size: once
cdr3_nt: TGTGCCATCAGTGAGTTAGAAGCCTACGAGCAGTACTTC
cdr3_aa: CAISELEAYEQYF

j_call: TRBJ2-5
v_call: TRBV9
d_call: TRBD1
clone_size: .
cdr3_nt: TGTGCCAGCAGCGCCCGACAGGGACGGTTAATTGAGACCCAGTACTTC
cdr3_aa: CASSARQGRLIETQYF

j_call: TRBJ2-2
v_call: TRBV5-4
d_call: .
clone_size: .
cdr3_nt: TGTGCCAGCAGCGGGGGCATGTCTAGCCCCGGGGAGCTGTTTTTT
cdr3_aa: CASSGGMSSPGELFF

j_call: TRBJ1-2
v_call: TRBV6-5
d_call: TRBD1
clone_size: .
cdr3_nt: TGTGCCAGCAGTTACGCGCGACAGGGGTTCGTGGGCTACACCTTC
cdr3_aa: CASSYARQGFVGYTF

j_call: TRBJ2-1
v_call: TRBV7-8
d_call: .
clone_size: .
cdr3_nt: TGTGCCAGCAGCTTGACTTTGGGGGGTATTTTCAATGAGCAGTTCTTC
cdr3_aa: CASSLTLGGIFNEQFF

j_call: TRBJ2-7
v_call: TRBV18
d_call: .
clone_size: .
cdr3_nt: TGTGCCAGCTCACGCCAGGGGTTAACCTACGAGCAGTACTTC
cdr3_aa: CASSRQGLTYEQYF

j_call: TRBJ2-5
v_call: TRBV7-2
d_call: .
clone_size: .
cdr3_nt: TGTGCCAGCAGCTTTCAGAGCGTTAAAGAGACCCAGTACTTC
cdr3_aa: CASSFQSVKETQYF

j_call: TRBJ2-7
v_call: TRBV5-1
d_call: TRBD1
clone_size: .
cdr3_nt: TGCGCCAGCAGCGGGACAGGGGGATCCTACGAGCAGTACTTC
cdr3_aa: CASSGTGGSYEQYF

j_call: TRBJ1-4
v_call: TRBV5-6
d_call: .
clone_size: .
cdr3_nt: TGTGCCAGCAGCCAAGACAGGCGGTATGAAAAACTGTTTTTT
cdr3_aa: CASSQDRRYEKLFF